This entry lists 30 T cell receptor beta chains sequenced from one sample in a study of blood T cells in healthy people across ages. Primers used in a second PCR of roughly 7 to 12 cycles were a sample-barcoded 5' primer and a J-beta primer mix. TCRdb re-called the 5' RACE reads with MiXCR, one entry per CDR3 protein. The data show 750,000 to 850,000 distinct CDR3 sequences, with about 25% seen just once and approximately 3.7% held by the top ten. This sample was also put to use in a study of T cells of mothers and their children.

Material for sequencing was blood. These receptors all come from a boy younger than 18 in good health.

The chain carries TRBV20-1 and TRBJ2-7, with D tentatively TRBD2 (6 bases). Germline V lookup: CDR1 DFQATT, CDR2 SNEGSKA (reference sequence). The CDR3 loop spans 16 amino acids. Trimming took 0 bases from V and 0 from J, leaving 15 bases between them. The CDR3 loop is CSARDDRDLSSYEQYF. Written as DNA, the CDR3 is TGCAGTGCTAGAGATGACCGGGACTTGAGCTCCTACGAGCAGTACTTC.

The chain uses TRBV6-6 and TRBJ1-4; D gene ambiguous. Germline V gene sequence: CDR1 MNHNY, CDR2 SVGAGI (reference sequence). The V end lost 2 bases, the J end lost 3 bases, and 10 bases lay between the germline ends. The CDR3 extends over 15 amino acids. The CDR3 here is CASSYSRGSNEKLFF. Here the CDR3 DNA reads TGTGCCAGCAGTTACAGTCGGGGTTCTAATGAAAAACTGTTTTTT.

On this clonotype: A junction end diverges from the germline sequence, so it may reflect a read error. The genes are TRBV28 and TRBJ2-6, with D uncertain. Looked up from germline, CDR1 is MDHEN and CDR2 is SYDVKM. The CDR3 extends over 14 amino acids. The CDR3 coding sequence is TGCGCCAGCAGTTTCCCCTCTGGGGCCAACGTCCTGACTTTC. This sequence encodes CASSFPSGANVLTF.

This clonotype was detected a few times. The chain has TRBV27 and TRBJ2-1, with 9 bases matching TRBD2. This CDR3 has 17 residues. Unmatched junction bases numbered 9, after V lost 1 base and J lost 5 bases. Per germline, CDR1 MNHEY and CDR2 SMNVEV (reference sequence). This CDR3 is CASSLWGGSGSNNEQFF. In DNA form, the CDR3 reads TGTGCCAGCAGTTTATGGGGGGGTAGCGGGAGTAACAATGAGCAGTTCTTC.

The rearrangement joins TRBV21-1 to TRBJ2-7. TRBV21-1 is marked as a pseudogene. This CDR3 region has 11 residues. The CDR3 spells CASGLPYEQYF. As DNA, the CDR3 is TGTGCCAGCGGCCTACCCTACGAGCAGTACTTC.

The chain employs TRBV3-1 and TRBJ2-5; D is possibly TRBD1 or TRBD2 (5 bases each). The length of the CDR3 is 13 residues. In germline, CDR1 is LGHDT, CDR2 YNNKEL (reference sequence). Trimming took 7 bases from V and 5 from J, leaving 14 bases between them. The CDR3 spells CASMGDGVETQYF. CDR3 nucleotide sequence: TGTGCCAGCATGGGGGATGGGGTTGAGACCCAGTACTTC.

The chain recombines TRBV24-1 with TRBJ2-3, with TRBD2 matching over 8 bases. V shed 9 bases and J 3 bases; nucleotides not matched to a gene: 4. Germline-derived CDR1 and CDR2 are KGHDR and SFDVKD. The CDR3 contains 13 residues. The CDR3 loop is CATGASGTDTQYF. The CDR3 region has the DNA TGTGCCACCGGGGCTAGCGGGACAGATACGCAGTATTTT.

The chain has TRBV29-1 and TRBJ2-7; D is uncertain. The J call may be incorrect, as the DNA end agrees better with TRBJ2-1. The CDR3 extends over 13 amino acids. Per the germline V gene, CDR1 is SQVTM and CDR2 is ANQGSEA. CDR3 bases: TGCAGCGTTGAAGATCTTGGTGACCGTGAGCAGTTCTTC. This sequence encodes CSVEDLGDREQFF.

The chain links TRBV7-9 to TRBJ1-1; unclear D gene. V was clipped by 8 bases and J by 3 bases, with 16 bases between them. The CDR3 length is 14 residues. Germline CDR1 SEHNR, CDR2 FQNEAQ (reference sequence). CDR3 amino acids: CASCPTWKDTEAFF. DNA of the CDR3: TGTGCCAGCTGTCCAACATGGAAAGACACTGAAGCTTTCTTT.

V and J are TRBV27 and TRBJ2-3, with D tentatively TRBD1 (6 bases). There are 15 residues in the CDR3. The V gene's germline CDR1 is MNHEY and CDR2 SMNVEV (reference sequence). The V gene lost 8 bases and the J gene lost 2 bases, with 17 bases spanning the gap. The CDR3 sequence: CASGDISLVTDTQYF. CDR3 sequence (DNA): TGTGCCAGCGGGGACATTAGTTTGGTCACAGATACGCAGTATTTT.

J is TRBJ1-2 and V is TRBV12-3 or TRBV12-4; D is unresolved. The V end was cut by 2 bases, the J end by 4 bases, with 8 bases between. CDR3 length equals 13 residues. DNA of the CDR3: TGTGCCAGCAGTTTATTGCGAGGCTATGGCTACACCTTC. Its translation: CASSLLRGYGYTF.

This chain joins TRBV11-2 and TRBJ1-3, with 7 bases lining up with TRBD1. The V gene's germline CDR1 is SGHAT and CDR2 FQNNGV. The CDR3 is 12 residues long. Losses at the gene ends were 10 bases for V and 4 bases for J; bases not matched to a gene: 4. CDR3 DNA: TGTGCCAACAGGGGTGCGGGAAACACCATATATTTT. Its translation: CANRGAGNTIYF.

The sample holds a few counts of this clonotype. The chain uses TRBV7-9 and TRBJ2-5, with 9 bases identical to TRBD2. Germline V lookup: CDR1 SEHNR, CDR2 FQNEAQ (reference sequence). This CDR3 spans 19 amino acids. With V trimmed by 3 bases and J by 0 bases, 14 bases remained unmatched. The CDR3, as DNA: TGTGCCAGCAGCTTCCCCGGGATAGCGGGGGCCTTGTACCAAGAGACCCAGTACTTC. Translated: CASSFPGIAGALYQETQYF.

V and J are TRBV7-2 and TRBJ2-3; D not resolved. CDR1 and CDR2 (germline): SGHTA, FQGNSA. Trimming took 5 bases from V and 1 from J, leaving 7 bases between them. CDR3 size: 13 residues. Here the CDR3 reads CASSITRTDTQYF. The CDR3 DNA follows: TGTGCCAGCAGCATTACACGCACAGATACGCAGTATTTT.

This clonotype was detected only a few times. The rearrangement uses TRBV5-1 and TRBJ2-6; 9 bases match TRBD1. After removal of 4 bases from V and 0 bases from J, the junction contained 5 bases not matched to a gene. This CDR3 comprises 17 residues. The V gene's germline CDR1 is SGHRS and CDR2 YFSETQ. CDR3 loop: CASSGGQGSSGANVLTF. CDR3 DNA sequence: TGCGCCAGCAGCGGTGGACAGGGGAGCTCTGGGGCCAACGTCCTGACTTTC.

V and J are TRBV12-3 or TRBV12-4 and TRBJ2-5; D is uncertain. CDR3 size: 16 residues. The V and J ends lost 6 bases and 3 bases respectively, with 20 bases between them. The CDR3 here is CASSRTFDGWKETQYF. The CDR3 nucleotides are TGTGCCAGCAGCCGAACTTTTGACGGGTGGAAAGAGACCCAGTACTTC.

V usage is TRBV7-9 and J usage is TRBJ2-2; D is undetermined. The V end was cut by 3 bases, the J end by 7 bases, with 12 bases between. This CDR3 comprises 14 residues. Looked up from germline, CDR1 is SEHNR and CDR2 is FQNEAQ (reference sequence). Here the CDR3 reads CASSLSEYIGELFF. The CDR3 DNA is TGTGCCAGCAGCTTGTCCGAGTATATCGGGGAGCTGTTTTTT.

This clonotype came up a few times. The chain couples TRBV6-5 to TRBJ2-5; TRBD2 is a possible D gene (5 bases). Germline loops: CDR1 MNHEY, CDR2 SVGAGI. The V end lost 5 bases, the J end lost 2 bases, and 12 bases lay between the germline ends. The length of the CDR3 is 14 residues. The CDR3 coding sequence is TGTGCCAGCAGTCGCCGGGATAGGCAAGAGACCCAGTACTTC. Translating it yields CASSRRDRQETQYF.

This clonotype occurred a few times. The chain employs TRBV5-1 and TRBJ2-2, with a weak D call TRBD2 (5 bases). This CDR3 has 16 amino acids. CDR1 is SGHRS and CDR2 is YFSETQ in the germline V gene. The V end was cut by 1 base, the J end by 1 base, with 11 bases between. This CDR3 is CASSLYAGGNTGELFF. CDR3 DNA sequence: TGCGCCAGCAGCTTGTATGCGGGTGGGAACACCGGGGAGCTGTTTTTT.

This clonotype showed up just a few times. The J gene is TRBJ1-1, the V gene TRBV2, with TRBD1 matching over 7 bases. There are 15 residues in the CDR3. The V and J ends lost 4 bases and 0 bases, in that order; junction bases with no gene match: 5. Germline values: CDR1 SNHLY, CDR2 FYNNEI. CDR3 sequence (DNA): TGTGCCAGCAGTGGGGAGACAGGGATGAACACTGAAGCTTTCTTT. It encodes CASSGETGMNTEAFF.

This clonotype was picked up a small number of times. The CDR3 does not end in the conserved phenylalanine or tryptophan, so this is likely a read error. The DNA is left out, because the CDR3 cannot be placed on it with certainty; the CDR3 is given as TCRdb lists it. The chain links TRBV7-9 to TRBJ1-3; no DNA check was done on the table's D call, TRBD1. Both ends counted, the CDR3 spans 17 residues. Germline V lookup: CDR1 SEHNR, CDR2 FQNEAQ (reference sequence). The CDR3 loop is CASSFGPTPGGGNTMPL.

Only a few counts were recorded for this clonotype. This rearrangement joins TRBV2 to TRBJ2-5, with TRBD2 matching 10 bases. The CDR3 runs 16 residues. V lost 5 bases and J lost 1; bases outside the gene matches: 7. CDR1 and CDR2 from the germline V gene are SNHLY and FYNNEI. CDR3 sequence (DNA): TGTGCCAGCAGTCCGGCTCTAGCGGGGGTCCAAGAGACCCAGTACTTC. It specifies CASSPALAGVQETQYF. Full variable domain (outside the CDR3, taken from reference TRBV2 and TRBJ2-5): EPEVTQTPSHQVTQMGQEVILRCVPISNHLYFYWYRQILGQKVEFLVSFYNNEISEKSEIFDDQFSVERPDGSNFTLKIRSTKLEDSAMYFCASSPALAGVQETQYFGPGTRLLVL.

This clonotype was seen ten or more times. The V and J genes are TRBV20-1 and TRBJ1-2; D not resolved. V was pared by 3 bases and J by 4 bases, with 9 bases between. Germline values: CDR1 DFQATT, CDR2 SNEGSKA (reference sequence). This CDR3 spans 12 amino acids. The CDR3 bases are TGCAGTGCTAGTGGAGCGTTCTATGGCTACACCTTC. It translates to CSASGAFYGYTF.

This chain connects TRBV12-3 or TRBV12-4 to TRBJ2-7; 10 nucleotides line up with TRBD2. V trimming: 6 bases; J trimming: 5 bases; junction bases outside the gene matches: 4. The CDR3 sequence is 13 residues long. CDR3 in amino acids: CASRSGTSDEQYF. CDR3 DNA sequence: TGTGCCAGCAGGTCCGGGACTAGCGACGAGCAGTACTTC.

This clonotype was seen only once. The chain is built from TRBV5-5 and TRBJ1-4, with D unresolved. V gave up 2 bases and J gave up 3 bases, with 11 bases separating them. This CDR3 is built from 15 residues. Per the germline V gene, CDR1 is SGHKS and CDR2 is YYEKEE (reference sequence). The CDR3 here is CASSFRGGANEKLFF. CDR3 coding DNA: TGTGCCAGCAGCTTCCGGGGAGGCGCTAATGAAAAACTGTTTTTT.

Written as DNA, the CDR3 is TGTGCCAGCAGCTTCGGGCAGCGGGGGGGCCTTAAGACCCAGTACTTC. This encodes CASSFGQRGGLKTQYF. The chain recombines TRBV5-5 with TRBJ2-5, with 10 bases that match TRBD2. CDR1 and CDR2 from the germline V gene are SGHKS and YYEKEE (reference sequence). This CDR3 is built from 16 residues. Germline trimming cut 2 bases from V and 6 bases from J; bases unmatched to any gene: 10.

This clonotype was seen a handful of times. J is TRBJ1-6 and V is TRBV28; D is possibly TRBD1 (5 bases). CDR3 size: 15 residues. CDR1 and CDR2 (germline): MDHEN, SYDVKM. Trimming removed 2 bases at V and 2 bases at J, with 7 bases between. The CDR3 region has the DNA TGTGCCAGCAGTTTACCGGACACCTATAATTCACCCCTCCACTTT. Translation gives CASSLPDTYNSPLHF.

CDR3 amino acids: CASSHGGPEKLFF. The CDR3 nucleotides read TGTGCCAGCAGCCACGGGGGACCTGAAAAACTGTTTTTT. The V call is TRBV3-1, the J call TRBJ1-4, with D possibly being TRBD1 (5 bases). The germline V gene encodes CDR1 LGHDT and CDR2 YNNKEL (reference sequence). V gave up 3 bases and J gave up 7 bases, with 9 bases separating them. This CDR3 is built from 13 residues.

About this clonotype: An end of the junction differs from the germline gene, which may be a read error. The chain's CDR3 is CAGSPSLGETQYF. The CDR3 DNA reads as TGTGCCGGCTCACCAAGTTTAGGCGAGACCCAGTACTTC. The rearrangement uses TRBV18 and TRBJ2-5; D not resolved. The CDR3 is 13 residues long. Germline lookup yields CDR1 KGHSH and CDR2 LQKENI.

The chain is built from TRBV9 and TRBJ2-5; D not resolved. The germline V gene has CDR1 SGDLS and CDR2 YYNGEE. Trimming shortened V by 5 bases and J by 3 bases, and 11 bases separated the two germline ends. This CDR3 has 13 amino acids. The CDR3 loop reads CASRGTAEETQYF. Written as DNA, the CDR3 is TGTGCCAGCAGGGGTACTGCCGAAGAGACCCAGTACTTC.